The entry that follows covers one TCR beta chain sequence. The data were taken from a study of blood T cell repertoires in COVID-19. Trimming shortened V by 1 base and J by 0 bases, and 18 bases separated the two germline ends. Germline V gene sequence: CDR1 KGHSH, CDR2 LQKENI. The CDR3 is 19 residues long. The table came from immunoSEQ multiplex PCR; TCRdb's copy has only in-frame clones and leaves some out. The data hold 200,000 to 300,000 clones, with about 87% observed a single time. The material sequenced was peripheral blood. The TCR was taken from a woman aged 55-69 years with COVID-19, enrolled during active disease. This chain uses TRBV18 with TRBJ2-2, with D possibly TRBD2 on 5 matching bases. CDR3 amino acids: CASSPRERRIPANTGELFF. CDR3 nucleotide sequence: TGTGCCAGCTCACCACGGGAGCGGCGGATCCCCGCGAACACCGGGGAGCTGTTTTTT.